Sequencing of this T cell receptor beta chain was carried out in a study of blood T cell repertoires in COVID-19. Study-level background: Samples of COVID-19 (acute and convalescent) were obtained from the United States, Italy and Spain. Sample material is recorded as cDNA or gDNA derived from T cells, B-cell-depleted T cells, or PBMCs.

In the authors' workflow: Amplification from reference gene primers served as the basis for estimated nucleated cell counts. Using immunoSEQ multiplex PCR, the repertoire was profiled, and TCRdb retains in-frame clones only, with some absent. V, J and clone size reflect that table, while D and trimming were determined from the DNA. The sample lists under 150,000 clones; just under 85% were seen once. Trimming removed 5 bases from V and 5 bases from J, with 11 bases in between. The CDR3 is made up of 13 amino acids. Per germline, CDR1 SGHRS and CDR2 YFSETQ. The chain combines TRBV5-1 with TRBJ2-1, with D tentatively TRBD1 (6 bases). Sequenced sample: peripheral blood. The TCR originated in a man between 65 and 85 years old with active or convalescent COVID-19. The CDR3 region is CASSSDRNNEQFF. CDR3 nucleotide sequence: TGCGCCAGCAGTTCGGACAGAAACAATGAGCAGTTCTTC.